This T cell receptor (beta chain) was recorded in a study of blood T cell repertoires in COVID-19. From germline, CDR1 is MDHEN and CDR2 SYDVKM. CDR3 length equals 15 residues. Trimming took 4 bases from V and 4 from J; bases not matched to a gene: 7. Here immunoSEQ multiplex PCR was the method, and the copy in TCRdb shows in-frame clones only, minus some. The table includes roughly 120,000 clones, around 64% detected once. The receptor comes from a human donor with acute or convalescent COVID-19. The donor label of this sample is uncertain. Sequencing input: peripheral blood. V gene TRBV28 combines with J gene TRBJ1-2; 9 positions match TRBD1. CDR3 nucleotide sequence: TGTGCCAGCAGTTCCCTGGGACAGGGTGGCTATGGCTACACCTTC. This codes for CASSSLGQGGYGYTF.